The entry below describes one T cell receptor beta chain. Its antigen is as yet unknown. This sample was taken from a study of tumor-infiltrating lymphocytes in localized non-small cell lung cancer. Study as a whole: The cohort mixed smokers and never-smokers, several histologies, and some post-neoadjuvant-chemotherapy samples. Regarding the study as a whole: T-cell fraction did not differ between immunotypes IM1 and IM2. Recurrence-free survival showed no association with tumor T-cell fraction. Technical variation could not be separated from intratumor heterogeneity here.

The method was immunoSEQ multiplex PCR; TCRdb's version includes in-frame clones alone and lacks a portion of them. The repertoire holds thousands of clones, with 55% to 85% as singletons. This CDR3 spans 13 amino acids. Germline V CDR1 and CDR2: GTSNPN, SVGIG (reference sequence). The V segment lost 4 bases and the J segment 4 bases; nucleotides outside the gene matches: 4. The sequencing sample was made of lung tumor tissue. The sequence was obtained from a human donor with non-small cell lung cancer. V and J are TRBV30 and TRBJ2-4, with 7 bases matching TRBD1. The CDR3 DNA is TGTGCCTGGACCACGGACAGGAAAAACATTCAGTACTTC. Translating gives CAWTTDRKNIQYF.